This T cell receptor (beta chain) was sequenced for a study of shared clonotypes between healthy human individuals. This CDR3 has 14 residues. The germline V and J ends were trimmed by 4 bases and 0 bases, with 7 bases remaining between them. Germline CDR1 is SNHLY and CDR2 is FYNNEI. Sequencing was performed with immunoSEQ multiplex PCR; in TCRdb, only in-frame clones are kept and a portion is missing. Seen here are about 2.4 million clones, approximately 94% observed once, and the top ten hold around 0.15%. Sequenced input: naive CD4+ T cells sorted from blood. The subset: CD45RA+ positively selected. The rearrangement uses TRBV2 and TRBJ1-3; D gene ambiguous. The clonotype originates from a man in his late teens or twenties in good health. DNA for the CDR3: TGTGCCAGCAGTGTGGCGCGCTCTGGAAACACCATATATTTT. The encoded protein is CASSVARSGNTIYF.